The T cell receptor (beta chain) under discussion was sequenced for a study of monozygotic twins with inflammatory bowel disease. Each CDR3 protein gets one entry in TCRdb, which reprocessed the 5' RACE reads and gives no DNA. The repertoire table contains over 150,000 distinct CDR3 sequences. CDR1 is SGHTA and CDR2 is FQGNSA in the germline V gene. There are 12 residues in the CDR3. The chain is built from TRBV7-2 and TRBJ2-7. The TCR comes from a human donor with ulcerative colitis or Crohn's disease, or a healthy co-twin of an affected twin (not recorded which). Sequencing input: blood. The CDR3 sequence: CASSQVTYEQYF.